This T cell receptor beta chain is drawn from a study of T cell repertoires in cytomegalovirus infection. As for the study in general: Through public TCR beta signatures, both CMV infection and matching HLA type were indicated.

From the reads, TCRdb called clonotypes with MiXCR, one entry per CDR3 protein. The data contain hundreds of thousands of distinct CDR3 sequences, roughly a sixth of them singletons. Trimming took 3 bases from V and 6 from J; bases not matched to a gene: 7. Per germline, CDR1 MNHNS and CDR2 SASEGT. The CDR3 has 15 amino acids. Whole-study results and caveats: Carriers of CMV plus the relevant HLA were identified by cumulative public TCR beta family frequency. HLA-C-restricted CMV-specific TCR beta clonotypes were dominant in the ex vivo response.

Note on this clonotype: What it binds is unknown.

This clonotype originated in a human donor in good health (CMV status not recorded). Some clones in this sample may be carry-over from other donors' samples. The chain has TRBV6-1 and TRBJ2-3, with 9 bases lining up with TRBD2. The source material was PBMCs. CDR3 region: CASSETSGNEDTQYF. In DNA form, the CDR3 reads TGTGCCAGCAGTGAGACTAGCGGTAATGAGGATACGCAGTATTTT.